Reported below is one T cell receptor (beta chain). Generated by immunoSEQ multiplex PCR, the TCRdb table keeps only in-frame clones and is missing some. The table records 250,000 to 300,000 clones, approximately 89% of them present only once. This specimen belongs to a study of blood T cell repertoires in COVID-19. This CDR3 spans 16 amino acids. V gave up 0 bases and J gave up 0 bases, with 11 bases separating them. CDR1 is LNHDA and CDR2 is SQIVND in the germline V gene (reference sequence). This receptor was identified in a woman aged 55-69 years with acute or convalescent COVID-19. Sequencing input: peripheral blood. The chain has TRBV19 and TRBJ1-1; the D gene is possibly TRBD1 (6 bases). The CDR3 coding sequence is TGTGCCAGTAGTATAGATCGTGGGGGCTTGAACACTGAAGCTTTCTTT. It yields the protein CASSIDRGGLNTEAFF.